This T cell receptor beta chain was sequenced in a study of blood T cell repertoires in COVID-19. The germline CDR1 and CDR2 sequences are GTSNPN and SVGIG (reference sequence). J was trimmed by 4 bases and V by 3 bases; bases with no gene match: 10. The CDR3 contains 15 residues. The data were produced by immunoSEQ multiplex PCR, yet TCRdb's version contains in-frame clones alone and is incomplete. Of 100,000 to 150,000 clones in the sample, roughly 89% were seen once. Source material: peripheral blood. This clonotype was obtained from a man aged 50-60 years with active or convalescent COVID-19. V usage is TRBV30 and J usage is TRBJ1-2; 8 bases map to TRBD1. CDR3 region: CAWSGDRGAGYGYTF. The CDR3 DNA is TGTGCCTGGAGCGGAGACAGGGGTGCGGGCTATGGCTACACCTTC.